The T cell receptor beta chain under discussion was sequenced for a study of T cell clusters in autoimmune cytopenias. TRB amplification used 250 ng of peripheral blood genomic DNA. Study-wide results and caveats: TRB repertoire shifts in secondary cytopenia and chronic lymphocytic leukemia mostly reflected lymphoma, not autoimmunity.

Remarks on this clonotype: Its antigen is still unknown.

This CDR3 is built from 16 residues. The germline V gene encodes CDR1 KGHSH and CDR2 LQKENI. Multiplex touch-down PCR amplified TRB using TRB-A and TRB-B pools in one tube. Reprocessing the multiplex PCR reads, TCRdb reports a single entry for every CDR3 protein and omits DNA. Seen in this sample are about 4,900 distinct CDR3 sequences; the ten most common clones hold approximately 16%. Sequenced input: peripheral blood. This TCR derives from a human donor with an autoimmune cytopenia or autoimmune hepatitis (not recorded which). The chain carries TRBV18 and TRBJ2-3; TCRdb outputs TRBD2, but without DNA this stays unchecked. This chain's CDR3 is CASSPLAGGFTDTQYF.